The rows below give T cell receptor beta chains drawn from one sample of a study of T cell repertoires and Cas9 in healthy adults. Generated by immunoSEQ multiplex PCR, the TCRdb table keeps only in-frame clones and is missing some. In the table there are approximately 22,000 clones, 85% to 95% of which are singletons. Material: CD4+ effector T cells (CD127+, CD25-, CD137-, CD154-) from PBMCs; culture status not recorded. These receptors were obtained from a human donor in good health. Each CDR3 is given with its conserved first and last residue. A D gene is named only where the DNA matches it firmly. Clone sizes are given selectively: once, few, many, or a class where the clone is expanded.

V	D	J	size	CDR3	DNA
TRBV5-1	-	TRBJ2-3	-	CASSWGAAGSDTQYF	TGCGCCAGCAGCTGGGGGGCGGCCGGATCAGATACGCAGTATTTT
TRBV6-1	-	TRBJ1-1	-	CASKVGASNTEAFF	TGTGCCAGCAAGGTCGGGGCTTCCAACACTGAAGCTTTCTTT
TRBV28	-	TRBJ2-3	-	CASSRGGTDTQYF	TGTGCCAGCAGTAGGGGCGGGACAGATACGCAGTATTTT
TRBV6-5	-	TRBJ2-7	-	CASTDGYEQYF	TGTGCCAGCACGGACGGCTACGAGCAGTACTTC
TRBV4-1	TRBD2	TRBJ2-3	-	CASSLTSGRGVLDTQYF	TGCGCCAGCAGCCTTACTAGCGGGAGGGGGGTTCTGGATACGCAGTATTTT
TRBV11-2	TRBD2	TRBJ2-5	-	CASSFRGGLLGETQYF	TGTGCCAGCAGCTTTCGCGGGGGGTTACTAGGAGAGACCCAGTACTTC
TRBV19	-	TRBJ2-3	-	CASSLTGSDTQYF	TGTGCCAGTAGTTTAACAGGGTCAGATACGCAGTATTTT
TRBV19	-	TRBJ1-4	-	CASSISGDVEKLFF	TGTGCCAGTAGTATATCCGGGGACGTCGAAAAACTGTTTTTT
TRBV27	TRBD2	TRBJ2-1	-	CASSLSGTSGSLTHEQFF	TGTGCCAGCAGTTTATCTGGGACTAGCGGTTCCTTGACGCATGAGCAGTTCTTC
TRBV7-9	-	TRBJ1-2	-	CASSLALSEFYGYTF	TGTGCCAGCAGCTTAGCCCTATCGGAGTTTTATGGCTACACCTTC
TRBV27	TRBD2	TRBJ2-1	-	CASRLISGGQYNEQFF	TGTGCCAGCAGACTGATAAGCGGGGGGCAGTACAATGAGCAGTTCTTC
TRBV25-1	-	TRBJ1-2	-	CASSEWGGDYGYTF	TGTGCCAGCAGTGAATGGGGCGGGGACTATGGCTACACCTTC
TRBV9	-	TRBJ2-2	-	CASSLTYTGELFF	TGTGCCAGCAGCCTGACATACACCGGGGAGCTGTTTTTT
TRBV6-4	TRBD1	TRBJ2-1	-	CASSAGTGPYNEQFF	TGTGCCAGCAGTGCTGGGACAGGGCCCTACAATGAGCAGTTCTTC
TRBV28	-	TRBJ2-6	-	CASNQNSGANVLTF	TGTGCCAGCAACCAAAACTCTGGGGCCAACGTCCTGACTTTC
TRBV6-4	TRBD2	TRBJ2-3	-	CASSLESGGTDTQYF	TGTGCCAGCAGCCTCGAAAGCGGGGGGACAGATACGCAGTATTTT
TRBV5-1	-	TRBJ2-5	-	CASSLWRDQETQYF	TGCGCCAGCAGCCTATGGAGGGATCAAGAGACCCAGTACTTC
TRBV12-5	-	TRBJ1-5	-	CASGPDSYQPQHF	TGTGCTAGTGGCCCGGACAGTTATCAGCCCCAGCATTTT
TRBV7-2	-	TRBJ2-5	-	CASSFREETQYF	TGTGCCAGCAGCTTCAGGGAGGAGACCCAGTACTTC
TRBV9	-	TRBJ2-3	-	CASSVAPGDTQYF	TGTGCCAGCAGCGTGGCGCCCGGAGATACGCAGTATTTT
TRBV7-2	-	TRBJ2-2	-	CASTFRPAGELFF	TGTGCCAGCACCTTTAGGCCTGCCGGGGAGCTGTTTTTT
TRBV19	TRBD1	TRBJ2-1	-	CASVGQGYNEQFF	TGTGCCAGTGTGGGACAGGGCTACAATGAGCAGTTCTTC
TRBV4-3	TRBD1	TRBJ2-1	-	CASSQDLGPGQPNNEQFF	TGCGCCAGCAGCCAAGATCTAGGGCCGGGACAGCCCAACAATGAGCAGTTCTTC
TRBV4-2	-	TRBJ1-1	-	CASSQEMGGGGSEAFF	TGTGCCAGCAGCCAAGAGATGGGGGGCGGTGGCTCTGAAGCTTTCTTT
TRBV10-3	-	TRBJ2-4	-	CAISNRGAKNIQYF	TGTGCCATCAGTAATCGGGGAGCCAAAAACATTCAGTACTTC
TRBV4-3	TRBD2	TRBJ2-3	-	CASSQDLSGGLTTDTQYF	TGCGCCAGCAGCCAAGATCTGAGCGGGGGGCTCACCACAGATACGCAGTATTTT
TRBV7-3	TRBD2	TRBJ2-1	-	CASSLRRGLAGGPFYNEQFF	TGTGCCAGCAGCTTAAGAAGGGGACTAGCGGGAGGGCCCTTTTACAATGAGCAGTTCTTC
TRBV5-8	TRBD1	TRBJ2-5	-	CARSRMPGQGFEETQYF	TGTGCCAGGAGTCGAATGCCGGGACAGGGGTTCGAAGAGACCCAGTACTTC
TRBV5-6	-	TRBJ1-4	-	CASRQGRNEKLFF	TGTGCCAGCAGGCAGGGCCGGAATGAAAAACTGTTTTTT
TRBV5-1	TRBD1	TRBJ2-3	-	CASSSWTGGTDTQYF	TGCGCCAGCAGCTCCTGGACAGGAGGCACAGATACGCAGTATTTT
TRBV7-8	-	TRBJ1-5	-	CASSFPGAQQPQHF	TGTGCCAGCAGCTTCCCAGGGGCGCAGCAGCCCCAGCATTTT
TRBV4-2	-	TRBJ2-2	-	CASSQDPAANTGELFF	TGTGCCAGCAGCCAAGATCCGGCAGCGAACACCGGGGAGCTGTTTTTT
TRBV5-1	-	TRBJ1-1	-	CASSLSPGAFSEAFF	TGCGCCAGCAGCTTGTCCCCGGGGGCCTTCTCTGAAGCTTTCTTT
TRBV11-3	-	TRBJ2-3	-	CASTRAGGNGDTQYF	TGTGCCAGCACTCGAGCCGGGGGAAACGGGGATACGCAGTATTTT
TRBV2	-	TRBJ2-7	-	CASSLPGGTHSYEQYF	TGTGCCAGCAGTCTCCCTGGGGGCACCCACTCCTACGAGCAGTACTTC
TRBV7-9	-	TRBJ1-3	once	CASSLAPTTGNTIYF	TGTGCCAGCAGCTTAGCTCCGACAACTGGAAACACCATATATTTT
TRBV11-3	-	TRBJ1-1	-	CASSPSVGTEAFF	TGTGCCAGCAGCCCCTCTGTGGGCACTGAAGCTTTCTTT
TRBV30	-	TRBJ2-2	-	CAWSVLVTTGELFF	TGTGCCTGGAGTGTACTGGTTACAACCGGGGAGCTGTTTTTT
TRBV11-3	-	TRBJ1-1	-	CASSIGDLDTEAFF	TGTGCCAGCAGCATAGGGGATTTGGACACTGAAGCTTTCTTT
TRBV4-2	-	TRBJ2-1	-	CASSPLGHRGNEQFF	TGTGCCAGCAGCCCCCTTGGCCACCGCGGCAATGAGCAGTTCTTC
TRBV7-2	TRBD1	TRBJ1-4	once	CASSLRGGGTNEKLFF	TGTGCCAGCAGCTTAAGGGGAGGGGGCACTAATGAAAAACTGTTTTTT
TRBV2	-	TRBJ1-1	-	CASSDGRNTEAFF	TGTGCCAGCAGTGACGGGCGGAACACTGAAGCTTTCTTT
TRBV19	-	TRBJ1-5	-	CASSERRTTQHF	TGTGCCAGTAGTGAGCGAAGAACGACCCAGCATTTT
TRBV6-5	-	TRBJ1-4	-	CASSYGQGGEKLFF	TGTGCCAGCAGTTACGGGCAGGGAGGAGAAAAACTGTTTTTT
TRBV7-2	TRBD2	TRBJ2-3	-	CASSLPRGGTDTQYF	TGTGCCAGCAGCTTACCCCGGGGGGGAACAGATACGCAGTATTTT
TRBV29-1	TRBD1	TRBJ1-3	-	CSVGTGGEILF	TGCAGCGTTGGGACAGGGGGTGAAATCCTTTTT
TRBV4-1	TRBD1	TRBJ1-1	-	CASGHRGERTEAFF	TGCGCCAGCGGGCACAGGGGCGAGAGGACTGAAGCTTTCTTT
TRBV5-1	TRBD2	TRBJ2-1	-	CASSLAVAGGREQFF	TGCGCCAGCAGCTTGGCCGTCGCGGGAGGTCGAGAGCAGTTCTTC
TRBV28	-	TRBJ1-3	-	CATAPGWPDSGNTIYF	TGTGCCACCGCGCCAGGGTGGCCGGACTCTGGAAACACCATATATTTT
TRBV9	-	TRBJ2-1	-	CASSVGSREVGYNEQFF	TGTGCCAGCAGCGTAGGGTCGAGGGAGGTGGGCTACAATGAGCAGTTCTTC